One sample yielded the 30 T cell receptor beta chains listed below, sequenced in a study of T cell repertoires in cytomegalovirus infection. The antigens these receptors bind are not known. TCRdb reanalysed the reads using MiXCR and keeps one entry per CDR3 protein. The repertoire holds a few hundred thousand distinct CDR3 sequences, with 40% as singletons. Sequencing was performed on cultured PBMCs, taken from culture after CMV antigen stimulation. Every receptor here comes from a human donor in good health (CMV status not recorded). Some clones in this sample may be carry-over from other donors' samples.

The rearrangement joins TRBV7-2 to TRBJ2-1; TRBD2 matches at 7 bases. This CDR3 has 16 amino acids. Trimming cost V 4 bases and J 0 bases; bases outside gene matches: 6. CDR1 and CDR2 from the germline V gene are SGHTA and FQGNSA. CDR3 loop: CASSSPGGGSYNEQFF. The CDR3 bases are TGTGCCAGCAGCTCCCCGGGCGGGGGCTCCTACAATGAGCAGTTCTTC.

The chain couples TRBV7-6 to TRBJ1-2; TRBD1 might be the D (5 bases). Germline V gene sequence: CDR1 SGHVS, CDR2 FNYEAQ. The CDR3 covers 12 residues. V lost 2 bases, J lost 6 bases, and 7 bases lay in between. CDR3 coding DNA: TGTGCCAGCAGCTTAAGGGGTAATGGCTACACCTTC. Translation: CASSLRGNGYTF.

The rearrangement joins TRBV12-3 or TRBV12-4 to TRBJ2-2; D may be TRBD1 or TRBD2 (5 bases each). The length of the CDR3 is 15 residues. Between the trimmed V and J ends, which lost 4 bases and 8 bases, there was a span of 17 bases. The CDR3 DNA reads as TGTGCCAGCAGTTCTTGGTTGGGGGAAGGTGGGGAGCTGTTTTTT. Translation gives CASSSWLGEGGELFF.

The chain links TRBV7-2 to TRBJ2-6, with D tentatively TRBD1 (6 bases). The V and J ends lost 5 bases and 2 bases respectively, with 16 bases between them. The CDR3 contains 17 residues. From germline, CDR1 is SGHTA and CDR2 FQGNSA. The CDR3 loop is CASSQTGIRAGANVLTF. The DNA for the CDR3 is TGTGCCAGCAGCCAGACAGGTATCAGGGCTGGGGCCAACGTCCTGACTTTC.

The V and J genes are TRBV6-2 or TRBV6-3 and TRBJ2-7, with 8 bases aligning to TRBD2. The CDR3 has 16 amino acids. Trimming at V came to 5 bases and at J to 3 bases, leaving 12 bases not matched to a gene. CDR1 and CDR2 from the germline V gene are MNHEY and SVGEGT. CDR3: CASSLSRGLVRYEQYF. For the CDR3, the DNA is TGTGCCAGCAGTCTCTCCCGGGGACTAGTGCGCTACGAGCAGTACTTC.

This chain uses TRBV6-2 or TRBV6-3 with TRBJ2-7; possible D gene TRBD2, 5 bases. The V gene's germline CDR1 is MNHEY and CDR2 SVGEGT. This CDR3 comprises 13 residues. The ends were cut back, 2 bases at V and 6 bases at J, with 11 bases in the middle. The chain's CDR3 is CASSYVALGEQYF. For the CDR3, the DNA is TGTGCCAGCAGTTACGTAGCGCTGGGCGAGCAGTACTTC.

The CDR3 sequence is CASSLTGWNTEAFF. The CDR3 coding sequence is TGCGCCAGCAGCTTGACAGGGTGGAACACTGAAGCTTTCTTT. J is TRBJ1-1 and V is TRBV5-1, with a possible D match to TRBD1 (6 bases). From germline, CDR1 is SGHRS and CDR2 YFSETQ. Trimming removed 1 base at V and 1 base at J, with 8 bases between. CDR3 length: 14 amino acids.

V gene TRBV7-2 combines with J gene TRBJ1-1; TRBD1 matches 10 bases. Germline-derived CDR1 and CDR2 are SGHTA and FQGNSA. V lost 7 bases and J lost 1; bases outside the gene matches: 6. The CDR3 is made up of 15 amino acids. CDR3 bases: TGTGCCAGCAACCCCAGGACAGGGGGGAACACTGAAGCTTTCTTT. This sequence encodes CASNPRTGGNTEAFF.

This clonotype was counted only a few times. This sequence joins TRBV12-3 or TRBV12-4 and TRBJ1-5, with 8 bases that match TRBD1. This CDR3 has 13 amino acids. The trim removed 6 bases at V and 4 bases at J, leaving 2 bases unmatched. In DNA, the CDR3 is TGTGCCAGCAGGAGACAGGGGAATCAGCCCCAGCATTTT. This codes for CASRRQGNQPQHF.

This clonotype has a handful of counts. The V gene is TRBV19, the J gene TRBJ2-7; D perhaps matches TRBD2 (6 bases). V was clipped by 3 bases and J by 7 bases, with 22 bases between them. The CDR3 extends over 16 amino acids. Germline-derived CDR1 and CDR2 are LNHDA and SQIVND (reference sequence). The CDR3 DNA follows: TGTGCCAGTAGTATTAGTGCGGGACCACCCCTGAGGGAGCAGTACTTC. It yields the protein CASSISAGPPLREQYF. Together with reference TRBV19 and TRBJ2-7, the CDR3 gives the full variable domain: DGGITQSPKYLFRKEGQNVTLSCEQNLNHDAMYWYRQDPGQGLRLIYYSQIVNDFQKGDIAEGYSVSREKKESFPLTVTSAQKNPTAFYLCASSISAGPPLREQYFGPGTRLTVT.

The count of this clonotype is one. The chain uses TRBV12-3 or TRBV12-4 and TRBJ2-5; D not certain. Deletions cut 2 bases from V and 3 bases from J, with 13 bases between. The CDR3 is made up of 15 amino acids. CDR3 coding DNA: TGTGCCAGCAGTTTAAACCGGGCAGGAAAAGAGACCCAGTACTTC. Translation gives CASSLNRAGKETQYF.

The rearrangement links TRBV14 to TRBJ2-1; no definite D call. Germline V gene lookup returns CDR1 SGHDN and CDR2 FVKESK. The CDR3 length is 18 residues. Trimming took 0 bases from V and 7 from J, leaving 22 bases between them. The CDR3 sequence: CASSQEGSWTPVGNEQFF. The CDR3 DNA reads as TGTGCCAGCAGCCAAGAAGGGTCCTGGACGCCGGTAGGGAATGAGCAGTTCTTC.

V and J are TRBV7-2 and TRBJ2-5; 7 nucleotides line up with TRBD2. This CDR3 is 15 amino acids long. With V trimmed by 3 bases and J by 5 bases, 9 bases remained unmatched. CDR1 is SGHTA, CDR2 FQGNSA, per germline. The CDR3 coding sequence is TGTGCCAGCAGCTTGGTAGGCGGGAGTTTGGAGACCCAGTACTTC. It encodes CASSLVGGSLETQYF.

The chain combines TRBV29-1 with TRBJ2-5, with a weak D call TRBD1 (6 bases). V was shortened by 7 bases and J by 3 bases, with 9 bases between the two germline ends. The CDR3 loop spans 11 amino acids. Germline V gene lookup returns CDR1 SQVTM and CDR2 ANQGSEA. The CDR3 sequence: CSGWTEETQYF. The CDR3 DNA follows: TGCAGCGGCTGGACAGAAGAGACCCAGTACTTC.

The chain employs TRBV7-2 and TRBJ1-2, with 8 bases identical to TRBD1. CDR1 and CDR2 from the germline V gene are SGHTA and FQGNSA. The CDR3 contains 14 residues. With 1 base clipped from V and 8 bases from J, the junction kept 6 bases outside the gene matches. CDR3 sequence reads: CASSLGTGLQGYTF. DNA for the CDR3: TGTGCCAGCAGCTTAGGGACAGGGCTGCAGGGCTACACCTTC.

The table lists this clonotype with a few counts. The rearrangement links TRBV7-2 to TRBJ2-1; 7 nucleotides agree with TRBD2. Germline trimming cut 5 bases from V and 0 bases from J; bases unmatched to any gene: 4. There are 15 residues in the CDR3. CDR1 is SGHTA and CDR2 is FQGNSA in the germline V gene. CDR3 amino acids: CASSLTSSSYNEQFF. CDR3 DNA: TGTGCCAGCAGCCTGACTAGCAGCTCCTACAATGAGCAGTTCTTC.

The V call is TRBV6-8, the J call TRBJ1-1; D is perhaps TRBD1 (6 bases). V lost 5 bases to trimming and J lost 0 bases, with 10 bases between them. CDR1 and CDR2 (germline): MNHGY, SAAAGT. The CDR3 sequence is 14 residues long. The DNA of the CDR3 is TGTGCCAGCAGTGTGCGGGGGCTGAACACTGAAGCTTTCTTT. Amino acid sequence: CASSVRGLNTEAFF.

The chain carries TRBV11-2 and TRBJ2-1; D is ambiguous. Trimming removed 4 bases at V and 9 bases at J, with 10 bases between. This CDR3 has 12 amino acids. The V gene's germline CDR1 is SGHAT and CDR2 FQNNGV. CDR3 nucleotides: TGTGCCAGCAGCTCCAGTGAAAGTGAGCAGTTCTTC. It yields the protein CASSSSESEQFF.

This chain links TRBV5-6 with TRBJ1-2; D gene ambiguous. In germline, CDR1 is SGHDT, CDR2 YYEEEE. This CDR3 is 12 amino acids long. V gave up 2 bases and J gave up 8 bases, with 10 bases separating them. The CDR3: CASSFDGRGYTF. CDR3 in DNA: TGTGCCAGCAGCTTCGATGGGCGCGGCTACACCTTC.

This clonotype was detected a few times. The chain links TRBV12-3 or TRBV12-4 to TRBJ2-5; maybe TRBD2 (6 bases). This CDR3 has 17 amino acids. The ends were cut back, 3 bases at V and 0 bases at J, with 17 bases in the middle. The CDR3 protein is CASSLGRSGRYQETQYF. The CDR3 DNA follows: TGTGCCAGCAGTTTGGGCAGGAGCGGGCGTTACCAAGAGACCCAGTACTTC.

This chain uses TRBV7-2 with TRBJ1-6, with D hard to call. Trimming removed 3 bases from V and 7 bases from J, with 7 bases in between. The CDR3 has 13 amino acids. Germline V lookup: CDR1 SGHTA, CDR2 FQGNSA. CDR3: CASSFQLNSPLHF. The CDR3, as DNA: TGTGCCAGCAGCTTCCAGTTAAATTCACCCCTCCACTTT.

This chain uses TRBV20-1 with TRBJ2-1, with 10 bases lining up with TRBD2. From germline, CDR1 is DFQATT and CDR2 SNEGSKA (reference sequence). With V trimmed by 6 bases and J by 6 bases, 2 bases remained unmatched. The CDR3 totals 12 residues. The CDR3 DNA is TGCAGTGCAAGGACTAGCGGCAATGAGCAGTTCTTC. It encodes CSARTSGNEQFF.

This sequence joins TRBV7-9 and TRBJ1-2; D uncertain. This CDR3 contains 12 residues. Trimming took off 2 bases at V and 6 bases at J, with 7 bases between the two ends. Germline V gene sequence: CDR1 SEHNR, CDR2 FQNEAQ (reference sequence). The CDR3, as DNA: TGTGCCAGCAGCTTAAGTTTGAATGGCTACACCTTC. Amino acid sequence: CASSLSLNGYTF.

J is TRBJ2-7 and V is TRBV4-1, with unresolved D. Germline V gene sequence: CDR1 MGHRA, CDR2 YSYEKL. The CDR3 extends over 14 amino acids. The V gene lost 1 base and the J gene lost 2 bases, with 9 bases spanning the gap. This CDR3 reads CASSQGDITYEQYF. As DNA, the CDR3 is TGCGCCAGCAGCCAAGGTGACATTACCTACGAGCAGTACTTC.

Only a few counts were recorded for this clonotype. V gene TRBV27 combines with J gene TRBJ2-5, with D unclear. Germline CDR1 MNHEY, CDR2 SMNVEV (reference sequence). V was pared by 5 bases and J by 4 bases, with 11 bases between. This CDR3 spans 13 amino acids. The CDR3 nucleotides read TGTGCCAGCAGTCGCCAACCCGCAGAGACCCAGTACTTC. It codes for CASSRQPAETQYF.

This chain connects TRBV9 to TRBJ2-7, with TRBD2 matching over 7 bases. In germline, CDR1 is SGDLS, CDR2 YYNGEE. With V trimmed by 4 bases and J by 3 bases, 10 bases remained unmatched. The CDR3 has 15 amino acids. CDR3 in amino acids: CASSPWASGGYEQYF. In DNA form, the CDR3 reads TGTGCCAGCAGCCCTTGGGCTAGCGGAGGCTACGAGCAGTACTTC. Using reference TRBV9 and TRBJ2-7 for the parts outside the CDR3, the full variable domain is DSGVTQTPKHLITATGQRVTLRCSPRSGDLSVYWYQQSLDQGLQFLIQYYNGEERAKGNILERFSAQQFPDLHSELNLSSLELGDSALYFCASSPWASGGYEQYFGPGTRLTVT.

This rearrangement joins TRBV7-2 to TRBJ2-3, with TRBD2 matching 11 bases. Per germline, CDR1 SGHTA and CDR2 FQGNSA. This CDR3 contains 18 residues. The V gene end was trimmed by 5 bases and the J gene end by 1 base; junction bases not matched to a gene: 11. CDR3 DNA: TGTGCCAGCAGCCGTAATATTAGACTAGCGGGGCGCACAGATACGCAGTATTTT. The encoded protein is CASSRNIRLAGRTDTQYF.

This clonotype was observed a handful of times. V and J are TRBV6-2 or TRBV6-3 and TRBJ2-3, with D possibly TRBD2 on 5 matching bases. With 6 bases removed from V and 4 bases from J, the gap between germline ends came to 14 bases. CDR3 length: 14 amino acids. The V gene's germline CDR1 is MNHEY and CDR2 SVGEGT. This chain's CDR3 is CASSPRERPDTQYF. CDR3 nucleotides: TGTGCCAGCAGCCCCCGGGAAAGGCCAGATACGCAGTATTTT.

The chain couples TRBV7-2 to TRBJ1-1; no firm D call. The CDR3 runs to 15 residues. With 1 base removed from V and 5 bases from J, the gap between germline ends came to 14 bases. The germline CDR1 and CDR2 sequences are SGHTA and FQGNSA. The CDR3 loop is CASSLVREEETEAFF. CDR3 DNA: TGTGCCAGCAGCTTAGTTAGGGAGGAGGAGACTGAAGCTTTCTTT.

The chain combines TRBV20-1 with TRBJ2-5; possibly TRBD2 for D (5 bases). The CDR3 contains 13 residues. V lost 4 bases and J lost 3, with 12 bases in between. Per germline, CDR1 DFQATT and CDR2 SNEGSKA (reference sequence). The CDR3 DNA reads as TGCAGTGCTATCCTACTAGTTGAAGAGACCCAGTACTTC. Its translation: CSAILLVEETQYF.